One sample yielded the 23 T cell receptor beta chains listed below, sequenced in a study of OX40 agonist ivuxolimab in advanced cancers. Generated by immunoSEQ multiplex PCR, the TCRdb table keeps only in-frame clones and is missing some. Of more than 60,000 clones listed, about 85% were seen once; the top ten hold just under 1%. Sequencing was performed on CD4+ or CD8+ T cells sorted from blood, taken in a trial of the OX40 agonist ivuxolimab. These TCRs come from an adult with an advanced solid tumor such as melanoma, head and neck, liver or kidney cancer.

The genes are TRBV10-3 and TRBJ2-7, with TRBD2 matching 7 bases. The V gene's germline CDR1 is ENHRY and CDR2 SYGVKD. The trim removed 6 bases at V and 2 bases at J, leaving 4 bases unmatched. This CDR3 is built from 13 residues. This CDR3 reads CAISDGTTYEQYF. The CDR3 coding sequence is TGTGCCATCAGCGATGGGACTACCTACGAGCAGTACTTC.

This clone came up once. The chain has TRBV30 and TRBJ2-4; D is ambiguous. The length of the CDR3 is 14 residues. CDR1 is GTSNPN and CDR2 is SVGIG in the germline V gene (reference sequence). V lost 2 bases and J 0 bases, leaving 8 bases between the germline ends. CDR3 sequence: CAWSPAVAKNIQYF. The CDR3, as DNA: TGTGCCTGGAGTCCGGCCGTAGCCAAAAACATTCAGTACTTC.

For the CDR3, the DNA is TGTGCCAGCAGCGGACAGGGAAACACCGGGGAGCTGTTTTTT. This translates into CASSGQGNTGELFF. The rearrangement joins TRBV2 to TRBJ2-2, with 8 bases fitting TRBD1. CDR3 size: 14 residues. Germline loops: CDR1 SNHLY, CDR2 FYNNEI. Unmatched junction bases numbered 2, after V lost 6 bases and J lost 2 bases.

This chain connects TRBV11-2 to TRBJ2-5; 8 nucleotides match TRBD1. In germline, CDR1 is SGHAT, CDR2 FQNNGV. V trimming: 0 bases; J trimming: 4 bases; junction bases outside the gene matches: 7. The CDR3 loop spans 16 amino acids. CDR3 coding DNA: TGTGCCAGCAGCTTAGAGCAGGGGGCGGGTCGAGAGACCCAGTACTTC. It codes for CASSLEQGAGRETQYF.

V usage is TRBV6-5 and J usage is TRBJ2-7, with D possibly matching TRBD1 (6 bases). The V gene lost 5 bases and the J gene lost 3 bases, with 11 bases spanning the gap. This CDR3 spans 13 amino acids. CDR1 MNHEY and CDR2 SVGAGI come from the germline V gene. The CDR3 DNA reads TGTGCCAGCAGTCCTCGGACAGACTACGAGCAGTACTTC. It codes for CASSPRTDYEQYF.

The chain has TRBV4-3 and TRBJ2-1; D is uncertain. The CDR3 is 13 residues long. The germline CDR1 and CDR2 sequences are LGHNA and YSLEER. Trimming pared 0 bases from V and 7 bases from J, leaving 7 bases between. The CDR3 coding sequence is TGCGCCAGCAGCCAAGAGTGGGGAAATGAGCAGTTCTTC. It yields the protein CASSQEWGNEQFF.

This clone was observed a single time. The chain links TRBV7-3 to TRBJ2-3, with 8 nucleotides matching TRBD1. V dropped 0 bases and J dropped 4; count of bases not matched to a gene: 9. The CDR3 has 17 residues. Germline values: CDR1 SGHTA, CDR2 FQGTGA. CDR3 in amino acids: CASSLTVDRVVPDTQYF. As DNA, the CDR3 is TGTGCCAGCAGCTTAACGGTGGACAGGGTTGTCCCAGATACGCAGTATTTT. The entire variable domain, with the rest obtained from reference TRBV7-3 and TRBJ2-3, is as follows: GAGVSQTPSNKVTEKGKYVELRCDPISGHTALYWYRQSLGQGPEFLIYFQGTGAADDSGLPNDRFFAVRPEGSVSTLKIQRTERGDSAVYLCASSLTVDRVVPDTQYFGPGTRLTVL.

The V gene is TRBV10-3, the J gene TRBJ1-1; 8 bases agree with TRBD1. Germline V CDR1 and CDR2: ENHRY, SYGVKD. V trimming: 8 bases; J trimming: 4 bases; junction bases outside the gene matches: 9. This CDR3 has 14 amino acids. The CDR3 DNA reads TGTGCCATCCGATCACCTCAGGGGGCCACTGAAGCTTTCTTT. This encodes CAIRSPQGATEAFF.

The rearrangement links TRBV7-2 to TRBJ2-7; TRBD2 might be the D (6 bases). In germline, CDR1 is SGHTA, CDR2 FQGNSA. Trimming pared 3 bases from V and 4 bases from J, leaving 19 bases between. CDR3 length: 16 residues. CDR3 amino acids: CASSFGGRRRGYEQYF. CDR3 DNA: TGTGCCAGCAGCTTTGGGGGGAGGAGACGAGGTTACGAGCAGTACTTC. Based on the CDR3 plus reference TRBV7-2 and TRBJ2-7, the full variable domain is GAGVSQSPSNKVTEKGKDVELRCDPISGHTALYWYRQSLGQGLEFLIYFQGNSAPDKSGLPSDRFSAERTGGSVSTLTIQRTQQEDSAVYLCASSFGGRRRGYEQYFGPGTRLTVT.

V usage is TRBV7-2 and J usage is TRBJ1-5; D ambiguous. Trimming took off 5 bases at V and 3 bases at J, with 11 bases between the two ends. The CDR3 extends over 14 amino acids. Germline assignment: CDR1 SGHTA and CDR2 FQGNSA. CDR3 sequence (DNA): TGTGCCAGCAGCCCGCAAAGCTACAATCAGCCCCAGCATTTT. Translated, it gives CASSPQSYNQPQHF.

The chain employs TRBV19 and TRBJ2-6; no reliable D call. Germline V lookup: CDR1 LNHDA, CDR2 SQIVND (reference sequence). The CDR3 runs 14 residues. Trimming shortened V by 6 bases and J by 1 base, and 7 bases separated the two germline ends. The CDR3 loop reads CASSTPSGANVLTF. The CDR3 region has the DNA TGTGCCAGTAGCACACCGTCTGGGGCCAACGTCCTGACTTTC.

The chain couples TRBV6-1 to TRBJ1-2; TRBD1 agrees at 10 bases. Germline CDR1 and CDR2: MNHNS and SASEGT. V dropped 4 bases and J dropped 3; count of bases not matched to a gene: 14. This CDR3 has 18 residues. This chain's CDR3 is CASSAPGQGMVGDYGYTF. CDR3 nucleotides: TGTGCCAGCAGTGCCCCGGGACAGGGGATGGTAGGGGACTATGGCTACACCTTC.

The V call is TRBV9, the J call TRBJ1-1; D gene uncertain. Trimming left V 0 bases short and J 2 bases short, with 23 bases between. CDR1 and CDR2 from the germline V gene are SGDLS and YYNGEE. There are 19 residues in the CDR3. CDR3 amino acids: CASSVVERVTSWGNTEAFF. CDR3 coding DNA: TGTGCCAGCAGCGTAGTGGAGAGGGTCACCTCTTGGGGAAACACTGAAGCTTTCTTT.

The rearrangement links TRBV28 to TRBJ1-1; 8 nucleotides line up with TRBD1. Looked up from germline, CDR1 is MDHEN and CDR2 is SYDVKM. V lost 8 bases to trimming and J lost 6 bases; unmatched junction nucleotides: 5. The length of the CDR3 is 12 residues. The CDR3 DNA reads TGTGCCAGCCTTTCCAGGGGGCCTGAAGCTTTCTTT. It is translated as CASLSRGPEAFF.

This chain connects TRBV25-1 to TRBJ2-1; D is undetermined. Trimming shortened V by 3 bases and J by 4 bases, and 10 bases separated the two germline ends. Germline CDR1 and CDR2: MGHDK and SYGVNS. CDR3 length: 14 residues. CDR3 amino acids: CASSDNRPYNEQFF. CDR3 coding DNA: TGTGCCAGCAGTGACAATAGACCTTACAATGAGCAGTTCTTC.

V and J are TRBV6-5 and TRBJ2-1, with TRBD1 matching over 8 bases. Trimming cost V 7 bases and J 3 bases; bases outside gene matches: 2. This CDR3 contains 13 residues. Germline V gives CDR1 MNHEY, CDR2 SVGAGI. The DNA for the CDR3 is TGTGCCAGCATGGGACAGGTCTACAATGAGCAGTTCTTC. It specifies CASMGQVYNEQFF.

The chain combines TRBV5-1 with TRBJ1-4; TRBD1 might be the D (6 bases). Trimming pared 4 bases from V and 0 bases from J, leaving 13 bases between. The CDR3 loop spans 16 amino acids. Germline CDR1 is SGHRS and CDR2 is YFSETQ. Here the CDR3 reads CASSPLNRATNEKLFF. The CDR3 region has the DNA TGCGCCAGCAGCCCACTTAACAGGGCAACTAATGAAAAACTGTTTTTT.

This chain connects TRBV7-6 to TRBJ2-5; D is unclear. This CDR3 has 11 amino acids. Trimming took 5 bases from V and 3 from J, leaving 4 bases between them. Germline CDR1 reads SGHVS; CDR2 reads FNYEAQ. The CDR3 sequence is CASSIKETQYF. In DNA, the CDR3 is TGTGCCAGCAGCATAAAAGAGACCCAGTACTTC.

The V gene is TRBV18, the J gene TRBJ1-2; perhaps TRBD1 as D (5 bases). Deletions cut 2 bases from V and 3 bases from J, with 16 bases between. CDR1 is KGHSH, CDR2 LQKENI, per germline. This CDR3 comprises 16 residues. In DNA, the CDR3 is TGTGCCAGCTCACCATCGGGACGGACCTTCGACTATGGCTACACCTTC. Its protein is CASSPSGRTFDYGYTF.

The chain recombines TRBV28 with TRBJ2-7; D is perhaps TRBD2 (6 bases). Deletions cut 0 bases from V and 0 bases from J, with 9 bases between. In germline, CDR1 is MDHEN, CDR2 SYDVKM. This CDR3 has 15 residues. The DNA of the CDR3 is TGTGCCAGCAGTTTATGGGGGACTGCCTCCTACGAGCAGTACTTC. Protein product: CASSLWGTASYEQYF.

This chain uses TRBV18 with TRBJ2-5; D perhaps matches TRBD1 (5 bases). Per the germline V gene, CDR1 is KGHSH and CDR2 is LQKENI. V was trimmed by 1 base and J by 1 base, leaving 10 bases between them. The CDR3 extends over 15 amino acids. The CDR3 coding sequence is TGTGCCAGCTCACCACGAGACAGAATCCAAGAGACCCAGTACTTC. It translates to CASSPRDRIQETQYF.

The V and J genes are TRBV5-1 and TRBJ1-3; possible D gene TRBD1, 5 bases. V lost 0 bases and J lost 4, with 5 bases in between. Germline CDR1 SGHRS, CDR2 YFSETQ. The CDR3 consists of 13 residues. CDR3 protein: CASSLGDGNTIYF. CDR3 DNA: TGCGCCAGCAGCTTGGGGGACGGAAACACCATATATTTT.

The rearrangement links TRBV30 to TRBJ2-2; 8 bases map to TRBD2. V shed 2 bases, J shed 6 bases, and the junction held 2 bases outside the gene matches. The germline gives CDR1 GTSNPN, CDR2 SVGIG (reference sequence). The CDR3 runs 13 residues. DNA of the CDR3: TGTGCCTGGAGTAGCGGGAGCGCCGGGGAGCTGTTTTTT. Translated: CAWSSGSAGELFF.